A few counts support the clone carrying this T cell receptor (beta chain). Its antigen is not known. The record originates from a study of CD8 T cell repertoires and HIV-1 epitope variants. Looking at the study overall: Twenty-five autologous and known Gag and Nef epitope variant peptides each stimulated T cells separately. Epitopes were three Gag families plus Nef HW9 and YT9.

Study-level findings and limits: Eight or nine antigen-specific TCR beta clonotypes were found; about 6 seemed cross-reactive to variants.

This CDR3 is 16 amino acids long. In germline, CDR1 is ENHRY, CDR2 SYGVKD. V lost 4 bases, J lost 7 bases, and 15 bases stayed unmatched. Measured with immunoSEQ multiplex PCR; TCRdb has only the in-frame clones, and not every one. The table has about 3,000 clones, less than 70% seen once. The rearrangement links TRBV10-3 to TRBJ1-1; 7 nucleotides line up with TRBD1. The source is a male donor with HIV. The specimen sequenced was cultured CD8+ T cells derived from PBMCs. The chain's CDR3 is CAISAGDAGTADEAFF. CDR3 sequence (DNA): TGTGCCATCAGTGCCGGAGACGCGGGGACAGCTGATGAAGCTTTCTTT.